This entry concerns a single T cell receptor beta chain. Its specificity is not known. The entry originates in a study of early T cells in non-severe SARS-CoV-2 infection. Study-wide background: Sequencing input comprised bulk RNA from unsorted whole blood; chain pairing was not available. Overall study results and limits: Matches to VDJdb favored anti-spike CD8 responses and missed private and CD4 specificities.

The J segment lost 3 bases and the V segment lost 7 bases, leaving 14 bases of the junction unmatched. This CDR3 is 16 amino acids long. From germline, CDR1 is SGHVS and CDR2 FQNEAQ. Unique molecular identifiers were added to individual cDNA molecules. Via MiXCR, TCRdb re-called the 5' RACE reads, giving one row per CDR3 protein. This sample has about 120,000 distinct CDR3 sequences, with 10% to 15% found just once. This chain joins TRBV7-8 and TRBJ2-7, with TRBD1 matching 8 bases. The sequence came from an adult who was a healthcare worker with PCR-confirmed SARS-CoV-2 infection or an uninfected control (not recorded which). Sequencing used whole blood, obtained at baseline. CDR3 loop: CASTLLRRDRIYEQYF. In nucleotides, the CDR3 is TGTGCCAGCACCCTACTTAGAAGGGACAGGATCTACGAGCAGTACTTC.